Each of the 8 T cell receptor beta chains below was sequenced from the same sample in a study of blood T cell repertoires in COVID-19. Profiling relied on immunoSEQ multiplex PCR, and the TCRdb table lists in-frame clones only, not all of them. Here the sample spans about 270,000 clones, roughly 84% being singletons. The specimen sequenced was peripheral blood. The receptors stem from a young woman with acute or convalescent COVID-19.

The chain links TRBV10-3 to TRBJ2-7, with 8 bases that match TRBD1. V was pared by 3 bases and J by 2 bases, with 6 bases of the junction left unmatched. The CDR3 is 15 residues long. Germline values: CDR1 ENHRY, CDR2 SYGVKD. The CDR3 sequence: CAISDPNRGTYEQYF. The CDR3 DNA sequence: TGTGCCATCAGTGACCCGAACAGGGGGACCTACGAGCAGTACTTC.

The V gene is TRBV6-5, the J gene TRBJ2-2; 12 bases fit TRBD2. This CDR3 spans 16 amino acids. After removal of 4 bases from V and 3 bases from J, the junction contained 3 bases not matched to a gene. Germline lookup yields CDR1 MNHEY and CDR2 SVGAGI. The DNA for the CDR3 is TGTGCCAGCAGTTCGACTAGCGGGAGAGACACCGGGGAGCTGTTTTTT. This gives the protein CASSSTSGRDTGELFF.

The J gene is TRBJ1-5, the V gene TRBV12-3 or TRBV12-4; no clear D gene. The CDR3 runs to 13 residues. Trimming removed 7 bases at V and 3 bases at J, with 10 bases between. In nucleotides, the CDR3 is TGTGCCAGCATCAAAGAGTTCAATCAGCCCCAGCATTTT. Its protein product is CASIKEFNQPQHF.

The rearrangement uses TRBV19 and TRBJ1-5; the match to TRBD1 covers 8 bases. Germline V gene data show CDR1 as LNHDA and CDR2 as SQIVND (reference sequence). Losses at the gene ends were 5 bases for V and 3 bases for J; bases not matched to a gene: 6. The CDR3 extends over 15 amino acids. CDR3 DNA sequence: TGTGCCAGTAGTTCCAGGGGGCTGAACAATCAGCCCCAGCATTTT. It specifies CASSSRGLNNQPQHF.

V gene TRBV7-2 combines with J gene TRBJ1-1, with 9 bases lining up with TRBD1. Unmatched junction bases numbered 4, after V lost 5 bases and J lost 0 bases. The CDR3 runs 15 residues. Germline V gene data show CDR1 as SGHTA and CDR2 as FQGNSA. CDR3 nucleotides: TGTGCCAGCAGCCTCGGACAGGGGTTGAACACTGAAGCTTTCTTT. It yields the protein CASSLGQGLNTEAFF.

The chain couples TRBV19 to TRBJ1-6, with TRBD1 matching over 7 bases. Germline-derived CDR1 and CDR2 are LNHDA and SQIVND (reference sequence). Losses at the gene ends were 4 bases for V and 8 bases for J; bases not matched to a gene: 8. The CDR3 is 15 residues long. The DNA of the CDR3 is TGTGCCAGTAGTAAGGGGGCGACTTGGGATTCACCCCTCCACTTT. This encodes CASSKGATWDSPLHF.

The chain couples TRBV7-3 to TRBJ2-3; tentatively, D is TRBD2 (7 bases). The CDR3 has 17 residues. Germline V gene lookup returns CDR1 SGHTA and CDR2 FQGTGA. The V gene lost 1 base and the J gene lost 0 bases, with 14 bases spanning the gap. The CDR3 loop reads CASSLIGGTKSTDTQYF. The CDR3 DNA reads TGTGCCAGCAGCTTAATAGGGGGGACTAAAAGCACAGATACGCAGTATTTT.

This chain uses TRBV27 with TRBJ2-7; possible D gene TRBD2, 5 bases. Germline values: CDR1 MNHEY, CDR2 SMNVEV (reference sequence). V was cut by 2 bases and J by 0 bases, with 8 bases left in between. The CDR3 is made up of 14 amino acids. The CDR3 sequence is CASSLTRGSYEQYF. CDR3 in DNA: TGTGCCAGCAGTTTAACCCGGGGCTCCTACGAGCAGTACTTC.